This TCR beta chain was retrieved from a study of blood T cells in healthy people across ages. The study's findings and limits: Donors of long life had a larger count of naive CD4+ cells and greater diversity than aged donors.

Donation came from healthy Caucasian individuals in Russia who were aged roughly 6 to 95. Every donor gave around 10 milliliters of peripheral blood. In the case of this clonotype: Antigen unknown.

Per the germline V gene, CDR1 is SGHRS and CDR2 is YFSETQ. V was cut by 4 bases and J by 7 bases, with 18 bases left in between. The CDR3 has 15 residues. The use of a sample-barcoded 5' primer and a J-beta primer mix characterized a second PCR of roughly 6 to 11 cycles. One entry per CDR3 protein, called by TCRdb with MiXCR from the 5' RACE reads. The table has 800,000 to 950,000 distinct CDR3 sequences, roughly 50% seen once; the top ten hold roughly an eighth. This chain links TRBV5-1 with TRBJ2-1; D gene uncertain. The TCR comes from a man aged 25 to 40 in good health. The sequencing input was blood. In DNA form, the CDR3 reads TGCGCCAGCAGCGTCCAATCGCCCAGCGATAATGAGCAGTTCTTC. This sequence encodes CASSVQSPSDNEQFF.